This record looks at one TCR beta chain sequence and its context. The specificity of this receptor is unknown. Base qualities are not provided; no much larger clone lies one nucleotide away. For commercial TCRB immunosequencing, about 500 nanograms of biopsy DNA were submitted for each sample. A two-step, amplification bias-controlled multiplex PCR was used by Adaptive Biotechnology to amplify CDR3 regions from genomic DNA. The first PCR used primers for every V and J gene segment; the second PCR added barcodes and Illumina adapters. An Illumina instrument was used to sequence the CDR3 libraries. In the paper's pipeline: The analysis drew on both the pipelines supplied by the vendor and custom analysis of the raw data in R/Bioconductor running R version 3.3.0. Clonality, which ranges from 0 to 1, was calculated as the inverse of the normalised Shannon entropy across all productive clones. The repertoire share taken up by the top 100 clones defined high-frequency clones, and only clones that passed a 95% confidence test were kept. Overlap between samples was measured with the Morisita-Horn index, while repertoire diversity was measured with the Simpson index. As stored in TCRdb, this immuneACCESS dataset retains in-frame rearrangements with V and J assigned. A fraction of the clones does not appear; measured against another copy, unresolved V genes explain less than half of the discrepancy, and the remainder lacks a known reason. V, J and clone size were drawn from that table, and D and trimming were deduced from the DNA. Counted in this sample were 30,000 to 35,000 clones; just under 80% of them appeared once. The top ten constitute 15% to 20% of the sample.

Eligible patients were adults with ileal or ileocolonic Crohn's disease who had an indication for ileocolonic resection. Before DNA extraction, whole ileal mucosal biopsies were kept frozen at -80 degrees C. Genomic DNA was extracted from frozen whole biopsies with a TRizol-based method and quantified on a NanoDrop 2000 spectrophotometer. The data are from a study of T cell repertoires in ileal Crohn's disease (dated by TCRdb to between 2018 and 2021). At the level of the whole study: At the time of surgery, roughly 40% of patients were active smokers, and the median duration of disease was roughly eight years. Surgery was performed for a complication in all patients, with stricturing disease in roughly 60% and penetrating disease in roughly 40%. Postoperative therapy was given to about half of the patients, with thiopurines administered to under 13 patients and anti-TNF agents administered to 18 patients. The TCR repertoire was analysed in over 50 patients with Crohn's disease drawn from a prospective multicentre cohort. Running in parallel with the study was a multicentre cohort set up to find predictors of early endoscopic recurrence following ileocolonic resection. Endoscopic postoperative recurrence was defined by a Rutgeerts score above i0. A total of 170 or so mucosal samples from approximately 60 patients were sequenced, with samples obtained at several locations on the surgical specimen and at postoperative endoscopy.

The full study reports these points: Compared with CD4 T cells, sorted CD8 T cells contained more high-frequency clones, which suggests that the mucosal expansions were mostly CD8. A significantly higher proportion of clonal expansions was observed in active smokers at surgery than in non-smokers (about 25% vs 20%, p=0.02). Higher percentages of high-frequency clones at the time of surgery were linked to endoscopic recurrence, and every patient with clonality above 26.8% (18/57) had recurrence. Mucosal CD4 and CD8 T cells were sorted and sequenced only in a subgroup of patients, whose size was not stated.

The CDR3 goes from the cysteine to the phenylalanine over 16 residues. Of the read, only the CDR3 DNA is kept; its 48 bases are in frame from base 1. The germline V and J ends show losses of 4 bases and 4 bases respectively, and no gene match explains 10 bases of the junction. According to the germline V gene, CDR1 reads SGHDT and CDR2 reads YYEEEE. The sequence joins TRBV5-6 to TRBJ2-3; TRBD1 fits 9 bases in the junction. The sequence was collected from an adult with Crohn's disease. Specimen: ileal tissue. The CDR3 protein: CASSTTGGIQADTQYF. The nucleotides are TGTGCCAGCAGCACGACAGGGGGGATTCAGGCAGATACGCAGTATTTT.